Shown below are 25 T cell receptor beta chains from a single sample sequenced in a study of cytomegalovirus exposure and HLA in healthy donors. 13 Jbeta primers and 60 Vbeta primers were used for the PCR. The protocol was immunoSEQ multiplex PCR, while the TCRdb copy is restricted to in-frame clones and leaves out a portion. The sample has under 200,000 clones, 60% to 85% seen once; the top ten hold approximately 3.1%. Sequenced sample: PBMCs. The receptor source for this set is a woman between 50 and 59 years old in good health and CMV-seropositive.

The V call is TRBV19, the J call TRBJ1-2; possibly TRBD1 for D (5 bases). This CDR3 comprises 15 residues. Germline values: CDR1 LNHDA, CDR2 SQIVND (reference sequence). V was clipped by 5 bases and J by 4 bases, with 17 bases between them. The CDR3 spells CASSLPLTDGYGYTF. The CDR3 DNA sequence: TGTGCCAGTAGTCTCCCCCTGACAGACGGCTATGGCTACACCTTC.

The CDR3 reads CASSSDRGHTEAFF. As DNA, the CDR3 is TGTGCCAGCAGTTCGGACAGGGGGCACACTGAAGCTTTCTTT. The chain links TRBV6-1 to TRBJ1-1; 11 bases map to TRBD1. The junction had 2 bases not matched to a gene; V was cut back by 5 bases and J by 3 bases. CDR1 MNHNS and CDR2 SASEGT come from the germline V gene. The CDR3 is 14 amino acids.

The rearrangement uses TRBV5-1 and TRBJ1-2; 9 nucleotides match TRBD1. The CDR3 sequence is 16 residues long. Germline CDR1 reads SGHRS; CDR2 reads YFSETQ. Unmatched junction bases numbered 7, after V lost 4 bases and J lost 0 bases. CDR3 DNA: TGCGCCAGCAGCCCAGGACAGGGGAAAGCTAACTATGGCTACACCTTC. It is translated as CASSPGQGKANYGYTF.

This sequence joins TRBV11-2 and TRBJ2-3, with D unclear. The CDR3 has 11 amino acids. Germline CDR1 and CDR2: SGHAT and FQNNGV. The ends were cut back, 3 bases at V and 4 bases at J, with 2 bases in the middle. The CDR3 coding sequence is TGTGCCAGCAGCTTCGCAGATACGCAGTATTTT. The encoded protein is CASSFADTQYF.

V and J are TRBV5-1 and TRBJ2-7; TRBD2 agrees at 8 bases. With V trimmed by 4 bases and J by 6 bases, 12 bases remained unmatched. CDR3 size: 15 residues. The germline CDR1 and CDR2 sequences are SGHRS and YFSETQ. CDR3 sequence reads: CASSPVGGGRGEQYF. For the CDR3, the DNA is TGCGCCAGCAGCCCGGTCGGGGGGGGGCGGGGCGAGCAGTACTTC.

This clone was recorded only once. The chain recombines TRBV6-5 with TRBJ2-3, with 7 bases fitting TRBD2. CDR1 and CDR2 from the germline V gene are MNHEY and SVGAGI. The V gene end was trimmed by 8 bases and the J gene end by 3 bases; junction bases not matched to a gene: 8. The CDR3 is 14 residues long. The CDR3: CASAGVHRTDTQYF. The CDR3 DNA follows: TGTGCCAGCGCGGGAGTGCACAGGACAGATACGCAGTATTTT.

The chain joins TRBV19 to TRBJ2-7; perhaps TRBD2 as D (5 bases). Germline CDR1 and CDR2: LNHDA and SQIVND (reference sequence). V lost 3 bases and J lost 6, with 6 bases in between. The CDR3 sequence is 11 residues long. The CDR3, as DNA: TGTGCCAGTAGTATTGGGAGCGAGCAGTACTTC. Protein: CASSIGSEQYF.

This clone was observed a handful of times. The chain recombines TRBV29-1 with TRBJ1-1; no reliable D call. CDR3 length: 13 amino acids. Germline V gene sequence: CDR1 SQVTM, CDR2 ANQGSEA. V was clipped by 7 bases and J by 4 bases, with 16 bases between them. The CDR3 DNA is TGCAGCGCATACAAAGAAAGTGGCACTGAAGCTTTCTTT. It encodes CSAYKESGTEAFF.

This clone occurred once. The rearrangement uses TRBV6-1 and TRBJ1-2; D is possibly TRBD1 (5 bases). CDR3 size: 16 residues. The V gene lost 0 bases and the J gene lost 6 bases, with 17 bases spanning the gap. Per the germline V gene, CDR1 is MNHNS and CDR2 is SASEGT. CDR3 protein: CASSEAGDYFPNGYTF. In DNA, the CDR3 is TGTGCCAGCAGTGAAGCGGGGGACTATTTCCCGAATGGCTACACCTTC.

The chain joins TRBV15 to TRBJ1-3, with D perhaps TRBD1 (5 bases). This CDR3 has 19 amino acids. Germline V gene sequence: CDR1 LNHNV, CDR2 YYDKDF (reference sequence). V lost 1 base and J lost 0, with 19 bases in between. CDR3 DNA: TGTGCCACCAGCAGAGTAGGGGTTGGACGGATAAGCTCTGGAAACACCATATATTTT. As protein: CATSRVGVGRISSGNTIYF.

This chain joins TRBV2 and TRBJ2-1; 8 positions agree with TRBD2. V was clipped by 2 bases and J by 9 bases; unmatched bases: 24. The germline V gene encodes CDR1 SNHLY and CDR2 FYNNEI. The CDR3 runs 20 residues. CDR3 region: CASSERGGGSGGTGAGEQFF. CDR3 in DNA: TGTGCCAGCAGTGAAAGAGGGGGGGGCAGCGGGGGCACCGGGGCCGGTGAGCAGTTCTTC.

V and J are TRBV6-1 and TRBJ1-1; maybe TRBD1 (6 bases). CDR1 MNHNS and CDR2 SASEGT come from the germline V gene. The CDR3 consists of 11 residues. V dropped 6 bases and J dropped 8 bases, with 10 bases sitting between them. The DNA of the CDR3 is TGTGCCAGCAGCCCCGGGACAGAAGCTTTCTTT. Translation: CASSPGTEAFF.

The rearrangement links TRBV19 to TRBJ2-3; no reliable D call. Germline-derived CDR1 and CDR2 are LNHDA and SQIVND (reference sequence). V was trimmed by 3 bases and J by 6 bases, leaving 13 bases between them. This CDR3 has 14 amino acids. The CDR3 spells CASSILLESDTQYF. In DNA, the CDR3 is TGTGCCAGTAGTATTCTCCTAGAGTCGGATACGCAGTATTTT. The complete variable domain, with remaining parts taken from reference TRBV19 and TRBJ2-3, reads DGGITQSPKYLFRKEGQNVTLSCEQNLNHDAMYWYRQDPGQGLRLIYYSQIVNDFQKGDIAEGYSVSREKKESFPLTVTSAQKNPTAFYLCASSILLESDTQYFGPGTRLTVL.

This rearrangement joins TRBV7-3 to TRBJ2-1, with 12 bases fitting TRBD2. CDR3 length equals 17 residues. V lost 2 bases to trimming and J lost 5 bases; unmatched junction nucleotides: 7. Germline CDR1 and CDR2: SGHTA and FQGTGA. The CDR3 DNA sequence: TGTGCCAGCAGCTTAGGTCGTCTAGCGGGGGGGAACAATGAGCAGTTCTTC. It yields the protein CASSLGRLAGGNNEQFF.

This clone was seen only once. The CDR3 is CATSRGTSAGQETQYF. The CDR3, as DNA: TGTGCCACCAGCAGGGGGACTAGCGCCGGCCAAGAGACCCAGTACTTC. The J gene is TRBJ2-5, the V gene TRBV15; 10 nucleotides match TRBD2. CDR1 is LNHNV, CDR2 YYDKDF, per germline (reference sequence). The CDR3 loop spans 16 amino acids. The V gene end was trimmed by 3 bases and the J gene end by 1 base; junction bases not matched to a gene: 5.

The V gene is TRBV6-1, the J gene TRBJ2-7, with 7 bases fitting TRBD1. Trimming removed 5 bases from V and 3 bases from J; junction bases left unmatched: 7. Germline CDR1 reads MNHNS; CDR2 reads SASEGT. The CDR3 consists of 14 residues. The CDR3 DNA sequence: TGTGCCAGCAGTCCGACGCGACAGGGCTACGAGCAGTACTTC. Encoded protein: CASSPTRQGYEQYF.

V gene TRBV2 combines with J gene TRBJ2-7, with 12 bases matching TRBD1. Germline V gives CDR1 SNHLY, CDR2 FYNNEI. The CDR3 covers 16 residues. The ends lost 2 bases at V and 7 bases at J; junction bases unmatched: 9. The DNA for the CDR3 is TGTGCCAGCAGTGAACTGGGACAGGGGGCGCGGAGTGAGCAGTACTTC. It yields the protein CASSELGQGARSEQYF.

The chain combines TRBV2 with TRBJ1-1; the D gene is possibly TRBD1 (6 bases). Between the trimmed V and J ends, which lost 4 bases and 6 bases, there was a span of 15 bases. The CDR3 spans 14 residues. Germline V lookup: CDR1 SNHLY, CDR2 FYNNEI. Here the CDR3 reads CASSGREGGAEAFF. Written as DNA, the CDR3 is TGTGCCAGCAGTGGCAGGGAGGGGGGAGCTGAAGCTTTCTTT.

The V gene is TRBV29-1, the J gene TRBJ2-5; D possibly corresponds to TRBD2 (7 bases). V was pared by 3 bases and J by 5 bases, with 13 bases between. The CDR3 covers 13 residues. CDR1 and CDR2 from the germline V gene are SQVTM and ANQGSEA. CDR3 DNA sequence: TGCAGCGTTGAGGGGGGGGGCTTGGAGACCCAGTACTTC. It codes for CSVEGGGLETQYF.

For this clone: Compared with germline, one end of the junction differs, possibly owing to a read error. The sample carries other DNA sequences with the same CDR3. The chain recombines TRBV6-5 with TRBJ2-7, with TRBD1 identical over 8 bases. This CDR3 has 14 amino acids. CDR1 is MNHEY and CDR2 is SVGAGI in the germline V gene. CDR3 protein: CASSTQGVSYEQYF. The CDR3 coding sequence is TGTGCCAGCAGTACACAGGGGGTCTCCTATGAGCAGTACTTC.

The chain is built from TRBV11-2 and TRBJ1-6; 9 positions agree with TRBD1. This CDR3 contains 16 residues. Trimming at V came to 4 bases and at J to 14 bases, leaving 15 bases not matched to a gene. Germline V gene data show CDR1 as SGHAT and CDR2 as FQNNGV. This CDR3 is CASSSKGGTGIFTLHF. CDR3 bases: TGTGCCAGCAGCTCAAAAGGTGGGACAGGGATTTTCACCCTCCACTTT.

The V and J genes are TRBV5-4 and TRBJ1-4; D is unclear. The V and J ends lost 4 bases and 7 bases respectively, with 11 bases between them. The CDR3 has 13 residues. CDR1 is SGHNT, CDR2 YYREEE, per germline (reference sequence). The CDR3 nucleotides read TGTGCCAGCAGCGCTACTCGAGGTGAAAAACTGTTTTTT. Protein product: CASSATRGEKLFF.

The chain employs TRBV6-5 and TRBJ1-1; the match to TRBD1 covers 8 bases. V shed 5 bases, J shed 5 bases, and the junction held 4 bases outside the gene matches. The CDR3 is 13 amino acids. From germline, CDR1 is MNHEY and CDR2 SVGAGI. The CDR3 DNA is TGTGCCAGCAGTGCCGACAGGGGTACTGAAGCTTTCTTT. The encoded protein is CASSADRGTEAFF.

This clone appeared a few times. The chain couples TRBV5-6 to TRBJ1-1, with D possibly matching TRBD1 (6 bases). V dropped 6 bases and J dropped 4 bases, with 13 bases sitting between them. Germline V lookup: CDR1 SGHDT, CDR2 YYEEEE. This CDR3 spans 13 amino acids. The CDR3 reads CASIVQGSTEAFF. CDR3 DNA: TGTGCCAGCATAGTCCAGGGGTCCACTGAAGCTTTCTTT.

This chain links TRBV2 with TRBJ2-1; 8 bases align to TRBD1. Germline V CDR1 and CDR2: SNHLY, FYNNEI. V was pared by 8 bases and J by 6 bases, with 15 bases of the junction left unmatched. This CDR3 is built from 16 residues. CDR3 sequence reads: CASGANRDRGSNEQFF. The CDR3 nucleotides read TGTGCCAGCGGGGCAAATAGAGACAGGGGATCCAATGAGCAGTTCTTC.